The 2 T cell receptor beta chains below come from one sample, sequenced in a study of T cells after yellow fever vaccination. TCRdb re-derived calls from the 5' RACE reads in MiXCR, one entry per CDR3 protein. The sample records around 25,000 distinct CDR3 sequences, approximately 4.8% being singletons. The material was PBMCs, either bulk or a sorted T-cell subset (CD4+, CD8+, memory, or dextramer-sorted; not recorded which), obtained on the day of the yellow fever booster vaccination. The receptors derive from a man aged 18 to 35 who received the YFV17D yellow fever vaccine.

In its sample, this clonotype is medium-sized. The chain couples TRBV12-3 or TRBV12-4 to TRBJ2-3; 8 bases align to TRBD2. The V gene end was trimmed by 3 bases and the J gene end by 5 bases; junction bases not matched to a gene: 4. The CDR3 consists of 14 residues. In nucleotides, the CDR3 is TGTGCCAGCAGTTTCGGGGGGGCCGGAGATACGCAGTATTTT. Translation: CASSFGGAGDTQYF.

This clonotype showed up many times. The chain combines TRBV5-1 with TRBJ1-4; D remains unclear. Germline V gives CDR1 SGHRS, CDR2 YFSETQ. The CDR3 spans 15 residues. With 0 bases removed from V and 0 bases from J, the gap between germline ends came to 6 bases. The chain's CDR3 is CASSLGPSTNEKLFF. The CDR3 nucleotides are TGCGCCAGCAGCTTGGGGCCCTCAACTAATGAAAAACTGTTTTTT.